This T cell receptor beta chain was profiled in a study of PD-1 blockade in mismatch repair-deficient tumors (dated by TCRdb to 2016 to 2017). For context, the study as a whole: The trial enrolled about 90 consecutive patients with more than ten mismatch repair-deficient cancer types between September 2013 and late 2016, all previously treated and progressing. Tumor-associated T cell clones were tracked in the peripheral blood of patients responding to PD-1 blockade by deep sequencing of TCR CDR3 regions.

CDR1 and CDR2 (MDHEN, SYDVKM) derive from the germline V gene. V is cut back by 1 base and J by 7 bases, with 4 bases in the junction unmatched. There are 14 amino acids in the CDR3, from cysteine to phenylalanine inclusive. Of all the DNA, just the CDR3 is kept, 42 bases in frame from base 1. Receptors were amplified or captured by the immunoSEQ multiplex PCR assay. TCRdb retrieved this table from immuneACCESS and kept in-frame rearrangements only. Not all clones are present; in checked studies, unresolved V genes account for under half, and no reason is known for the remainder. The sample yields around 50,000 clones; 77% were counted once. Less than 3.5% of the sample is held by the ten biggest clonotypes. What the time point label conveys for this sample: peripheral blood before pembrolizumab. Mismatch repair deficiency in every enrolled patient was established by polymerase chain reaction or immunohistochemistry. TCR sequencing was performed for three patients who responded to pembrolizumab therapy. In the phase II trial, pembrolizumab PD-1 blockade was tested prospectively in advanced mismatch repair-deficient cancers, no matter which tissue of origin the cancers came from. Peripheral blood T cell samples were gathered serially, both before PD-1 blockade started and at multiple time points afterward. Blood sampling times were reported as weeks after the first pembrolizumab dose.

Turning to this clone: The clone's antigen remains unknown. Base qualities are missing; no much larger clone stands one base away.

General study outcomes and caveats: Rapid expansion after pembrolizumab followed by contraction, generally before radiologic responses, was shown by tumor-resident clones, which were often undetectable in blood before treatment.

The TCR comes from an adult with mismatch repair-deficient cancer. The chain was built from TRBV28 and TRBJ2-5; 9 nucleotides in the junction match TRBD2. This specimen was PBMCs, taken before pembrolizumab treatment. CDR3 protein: CASSLLGLARTQYF. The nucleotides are TGTGCCAGCAGTTTATTGGGACTAGCTCGGACCCAGTACTTC.